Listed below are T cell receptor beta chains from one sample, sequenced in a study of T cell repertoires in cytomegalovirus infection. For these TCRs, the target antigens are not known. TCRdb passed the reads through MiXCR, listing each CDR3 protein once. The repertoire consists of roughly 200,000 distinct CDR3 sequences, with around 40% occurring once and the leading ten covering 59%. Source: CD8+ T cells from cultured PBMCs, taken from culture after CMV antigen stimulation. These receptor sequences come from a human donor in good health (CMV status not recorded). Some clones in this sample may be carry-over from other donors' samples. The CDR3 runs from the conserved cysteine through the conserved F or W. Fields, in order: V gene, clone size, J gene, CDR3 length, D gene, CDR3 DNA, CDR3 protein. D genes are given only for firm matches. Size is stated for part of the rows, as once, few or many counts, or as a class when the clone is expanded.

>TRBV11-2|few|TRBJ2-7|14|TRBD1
TGTGCCAGCAGCCTTAATCAGGGGGCCTACGAGCAGTACTTC
CASSLNQGAYEQYF
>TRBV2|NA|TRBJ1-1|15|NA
TGTGCCAGCAGTGAGAGGGGGAGCATGAACACTGAAGCTTTCTTT
CASSERGSMNTEAFF
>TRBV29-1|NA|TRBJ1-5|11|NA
TGCAGCGTCGAGGATAATCAGCCCCAGCATTTT
CSVEDNQPQHF
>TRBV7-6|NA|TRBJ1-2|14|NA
TGTGCCAGCAGCTTATCCGGGGCTGACTATGGCTACACCTTC
CASSLSGADYGYTF
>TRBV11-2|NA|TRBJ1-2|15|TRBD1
TGTGCCAGCAGCTTAGATCGGGAGGGGGCCTCTGGCTACACCTTC
CASSLDREGASGYTF
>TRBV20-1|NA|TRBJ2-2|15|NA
TGCAGTGCTAGAGATCCGGGCTCGAACACCGGGGAGCTGTTTTTT
CSARDPGSNTGELFF
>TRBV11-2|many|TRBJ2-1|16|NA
TGTGCCAGCAGTCCTACCGGGGGAAAGCGCAACAATGAGCAGTTCTTC
CASSPTGGKRNNEQFF
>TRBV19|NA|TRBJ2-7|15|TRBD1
TGTGCCAGTAAAAAGGGACAGGGAACATCCTACGAGCAGTACTTC
CASKKGQGTSYEQYF
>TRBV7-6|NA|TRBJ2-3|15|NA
TGTGCCAGCCGCCTTACAAACAGGGAAGCGGATACGCAGTATTTT
CASRLTNREADTQYF
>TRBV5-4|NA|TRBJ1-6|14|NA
TGTGCCAGCACCTCGCGGGACGGCGCTTCACCCCTCCACTTT
CASTSRDGASPLHF
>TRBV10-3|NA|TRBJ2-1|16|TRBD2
TGTGCCATCAGTGAGGGGACTAGCGGGGGGTACAATGAGCAGTTCTTC
CAISEGTSGGYNEQFF
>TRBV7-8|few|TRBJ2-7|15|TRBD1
TGTGCCAGCAGCTCCTCGACAGGGCCAACCTACGAGCAGTACTTC
CASSSSTGPTYEQYF
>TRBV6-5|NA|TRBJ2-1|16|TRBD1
TGTGCCAGCAGTTACTCTGAGGGGACAGCTTACAATGAGCAGTTCTTC
CASSYSEGTAYNEQFF